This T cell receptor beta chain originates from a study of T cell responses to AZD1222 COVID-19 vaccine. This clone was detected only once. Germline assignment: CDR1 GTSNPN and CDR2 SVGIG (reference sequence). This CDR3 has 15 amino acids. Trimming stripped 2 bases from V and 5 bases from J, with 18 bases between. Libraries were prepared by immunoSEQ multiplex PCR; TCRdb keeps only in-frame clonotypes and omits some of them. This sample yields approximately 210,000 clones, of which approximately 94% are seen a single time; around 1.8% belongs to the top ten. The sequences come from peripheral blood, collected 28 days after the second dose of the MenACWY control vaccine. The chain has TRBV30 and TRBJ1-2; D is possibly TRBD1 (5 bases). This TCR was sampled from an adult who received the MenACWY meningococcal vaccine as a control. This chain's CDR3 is CAWSLIAGNFYGYTF. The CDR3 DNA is TGTGCCTGGAGTTTAATTGCAGGGAATTTTTATGGCTACACCTTC.